These 21 T cell receptor beta chains originate from one sample sequenced in a study of blood T cell repertoires in COVID-19. Assay: immunoSEQ multiplex PCR; the TCRdb copy retains only in-frame clones and omits some. Of approximately 330,000 clones in the sample, about 91% were seen once. Material: peripheral blood. These receptors were obtained from a man aged 30 to 39 with COVID-19, enrolled during active disease.

This clone showed up just once. The V call is TRBV7-2, the J call TRBJ2-7; no definite D call. The CDR3 length is 12 residues. Germline CDR1 and CDR2: SGHTA and FQGNSA. V gave up 5 bases and J gave up 2 bases, with 7 bases separating them. The chain's CDR3 is CASSLNAYEQYF. CDR3 coding DNA: TGTGCCAGCAGCCTAAACGCCTACGAGCAGTACTTC.

The chain links TRBV5-1 to TRBJ1-3, with 7 bases aligning to TRBD1. The CDR3 is made up of 16 amino acids. Germline CDR1 reads SGHRS; CDR2 reads YFSETQ. V lost 0 bases and J lost 2; bases outside the gene matches: 5. The CDR3 coding sequence is TGCGCCAGCAGCTTGGCCCTTGACAGGGCTGGAAACACCATATATTTT. It is translated as CASSLALDRAGNTIYF.

CDR3: CASSSRGNQPQHF. For the CDR3, the DNA is TGTGCCAGCAGTTCTCGTGGCAATCAGCCCCAGCATTTT. The chain has TRBV6-5 and TRBJ1-5; D is unclear. Between the trimmed V and J ends, which lost 4 bases and 2 bases, there was a span of 6 bases. This CDR3 contains 13 residues. Germline assignment: CDR1 MNHEY and CDR2 SVGAGI.

This clone was observed a few times. The genes are TRBV4-3 and TRBJ1-1; a possible D gene is TRBD1 (6 bases). The germline V and J ends were trimmed by 0 bases and 1 base, with 18 bases remaining between them. CDR1 and CDR2 from the germline V gene are LGHNA and YSLEER. The CDR3 length is 18 residues. The CDR3 coding sequence is TGCGCCAGCAGCCAAGATTGGGGTTTCAGGGGTTCGAACACTGAAGCTTTCTTT. Protein: CASSQDWGFRGSNTEAFF.

V usage is TRBV6-4 and J usage is TRBJ2-7; the D gene is possibly TRBD1 (6 bases). The CDR3 has 17 amino acids. CDR1 MRHNA and CDR2 SNTAGT come from the germline V gene. Trimming took off 6 bases at V and 0 bases at J, with 21 bases between the two ends. CDR3 amino acids: CASRTGTGHWSSYEQYF. The CDR3 bases are TGTGCCAGCAGGACTGGAACGGGACACTGGAGCTCCTACGAGCAGTACTTC.

This chain links TRBV6-5 with TRBJ2-5, with 8 nucleotides matching TRBD1. V dropped 5 bases and J dropped 5; count of bases not matched to a gene: 10. From germline, CDR1 is MNHEY and CDR2 SVGAGI. CDR3 length: 15 residues. The CDR3 coding sequence is TGTGCCAGCAGTCGTCGATCAGGGGGCTGGGAGACCCAGTACTTC. Translated, it gives CASSRRSGGWETQYF.

The chain combines TRBV7-3 with TRBJ2-2, with D possibly being TRBD1 (6 bases). Germline V gene sequence: CDR1 SGHTA, CDR2 FQGTGA. The length of the CDR3 is 15 residues. Trimming removed 2 bases at V and 6 bases at J, with 13 bases between. The CDR3 DNA reads TGTGCCAGCAGCTTAGTTGGGGGCGTGGCCGGGGAGCTGTTTTTT. It translates to CASSLVGGVAGELFF.

The chain joins TRBV20-1 to TRBJ1-1, with D unclear. There are 11 residues in the CDR3. Germline CDR1 and CDR2: DFQATT and SNEGSKA (reference sequence). Trimming took off 6 bases at V and 1 base at J, with 6 bases between the two ends. CDR3 loop: CSAFQNTEAFF. The CDR3 nucleotides are TGCAGTGCGTTCCAGAACACTGAAGCTTTCTTT.

The chain couples TRBV5-6 to TRBJ2-1; 8 positions agree with TRBD2. This CDR3 is built from 16 residues. V trimming: 0 bases; J trimming: 6 bases; junction bases outside the gene matches: 8. Looked up from germline, CDR1 is SGHDT and CDR2 is YYEEEE. The CDR3 is CASSLEIGRALNEQFF. The CDR3 bases are TGTGCCAGCAGCTTGGAGATCGGGAGGGCCCTCAATGAGCAGTTCTTC. Full variable domain (outside the CDR3, taken from reference TRBV5-6 and TRBJ2-1): DAGVTQSPTHLIKTRGQQVTLRCSPKSGHDTVSWYQQALGQGPQFIFQYYEEEERQRGNFPDRFSGHQFPNYSSELNVNALLLGDSALYLCASSLEIGRALNEQFFGPGTRLTVL.

This chain connects TRBV27 to TRBJ1-1; 11 bases line up with TRBD1. The germline V gene has CDR1 MNHEY and CDR2 SMNVEV (reference sequence). V lost 6 bases to trimming and J lost 5 bases; unmatched junction nucleotides: 8. This CDR3 contains 15 residues. CDR3: CASRSGTGGRTEAFF. CDR3 in DNA: TGTGCCAGCAGATCAGGGACAGGGGGTCGAACTGAAGCTTTCTTT.

The V and J genes are TRBV2 and TRBJ2-7; 9 bases match TRBD1. CDR1 is SNHLY and CDR2 is FYNNEI in the germline V gene. This CDR3 is built from 14 residues. Trimming took 8 bases from V and 2 from J; bases not matched to a gene: 7. The CDR3: CASRHRDRAYEQYF. The CDR3 coding sequence is TGTGCCAGCCGGCACCGGGACAGGGCCTACGAGCAGTACTTC.

The chain combines TRBV11-3 with TRBJ2-2; D might be TRBD2 (6 bases). Between the trimmed V and J ends, which lost 5 bases and 2 bases, there was a span of 24 bases. Germline V lookup: CDR1 SGHNT, CDR2 YENEEA. This CDR3 is built from 19 residues. CDR3 in amino acids: CASSLGLGVAEANTGELFF. The CDR3 DNA reads TGTGCCAGCAGCCTGGGTCTCGGCGTAGCGGAGGCTAACACCGGGGAGCTGTTTTTT.

This chain uses TRBV30 with TRBJ1-5, with D possibly TRBD1 on 6 matching bases. V shed 2 bases and J shed 4 bases, with 12 bases lying between them. CDR1 is GTSNPN, CDR2 SVGIG, per germline (reference sequence). This CDR3 has 14 amino acids. CDR3 protein: CAWSPGHANQPQHF. CDR3 coding DNA: TGTGCCTGGAGTCCGGGACACGCTAATCAGCCCCAGCATTTT.

The chain recombines TRBV7-8 with TRBJ2-4, with 9 bases matching TRBD1. Per the germline V gene, CDR1 is SGHVS and CDR2 is FQNEAQ. The CDR3 sequence is 14 residues long. Germline trimming cut 5 bases from V and 8 bases from J; bases unmatched to any gene: 7. CDR3 protein: CASSTGQGVDIQYF. CDR3 sequence (DNA): TGTGCCAGCAGCACGGGACAGGGTGTTGACATTCAGTACTTC.

The rearrangement uses TRBV7-2 and TRBJ1-1, with D hard to call. The V gene lost 2 bases and the J gene lost 7 bases, with 11 bases spanning the gap. The germline gives CDR1 SGHTA, CDR2 FQGNSA. The CDR3 is 13 residues long. The CDR3 reads CASSLFGVGEAFF. The CDR3 DNA reads as TGTGCCAGCAGCTTATTCGGGGTGGGTGAAGCTTTCTTT.

This rearrangement joins TRBV7-9 to TRBJ2-2, with D tentatively TRBD1 (6 bases). Trimming cost V 7 bases and J 5 bases, with 26 bases left between them. Per the germline V gene, CDR1 is SEHNR and CDR2 is FQNEAQ (reference sequence). The CDR3 is made up of 18 amino acids. CDR3 loop: CASTLFFKATGRTGELFF. CDR3 DNA sequence: TGTGCCAGCACCCTTTTTTTTAAGGCCACAGGGAGAACCGGGGAGCTGTTTTTT.

In regard to this clone: Compared with germline, one end of the junction differs, possibly owing to a read error. V and J are TRBV30 and TRBJ2-3; 9 nucleotides match TRBD2. Germline values: CDR1 GTSNPN, CDR2 SVGIG (reference sequence). CDR3 length equals 24 residues. The CDR3 loop is CAWSVLTGLGRGRAFGPSTDTQYF. CDR3 bases: TGTGCCTGGAGTGTACTCACCGGGCTCGGTCGCGGGAGGGCCTTCGGGCCCTCCACAGATACACAGTATTTT. The whole variable domain, remainder taken from reference TRBV30 and TRBJ2-3, is SQTIHQWPATLVQPVGSPLSLECTVEGTSNPNLYWYRQAAGRGLQLLFYSVGIGQISSEVPQNLSASRPQDRQFILSSKKLLLSDSGFYLCAWSVLTGLGRGRAFGPSTDTQYFGPGTRLTVL.

The CDR3, as DNA: TGTGCCAGCAGCGGGAGTAGCGGGAGGGCCGGTGGAAGCACAGATACGCAGTATTTT. This sequence encodes CASSGSSGRAGGSTDTQYF. This sequence joins TRBV7-2 and TRBJ2-3; 11 bases map to TRBD2. The V gene's germline CDR1 is SGHTA and CDR2 FQGNSA. This CDR3 spans 19 amino acids. V was pared by 5 bases and J by 0 bases, with 13 bases of the junction left unmatched.

V and J are TRBV28 and TRBJ1-5; 7 bases fit TRBD1. The length of the CDR3 is 14 residues. Trimming removed 11 bases from V and 7 bases from J; junction bases left unmatched: 14. Germline V gives CDR1 MDHEN, CDR2 SYDVKM. The CDR3 DNA sequence: TGTGCCCTAACTAAGGCAGGGGGAGGACAGCCCCAGCATTTT. It specifies CALTKAGGGQPQHF. The whole variable domain, filled in from reference TRBV28 and TRBJ1-5, reads DVKVTQSSRYLVKRTGEKVFLECVQDMDHENMFWYRQDPGLGLRLIYFSYDVKMKEKGDIPEGYSVSREKKERFSLILESASTNQTSMYLCALTKAGGGQPQHFGDGTRLSIL.

The chain employs TRBV19 and TRBJ2-6; TRBD1 matches at 12 bases. The trim removed 2 bases at V and 1 base at J, leaving 6 bases unmatched. This CDR3 has 19 residues. Per germline, CDR1 LNHDA and CDR2 SQIVND (reference sequence). CDR3 DNA: TGTGCCAGTAGTATAACGGGACAGGGGGCACTATCTGGGGCCAACGTCCTGACTTTC. This translates into CASSITGQGALSGANVLTF.

This rearrangement joins TRBV7-9 to TRBJ2-1, with 9 bases lining up with TRBD2. CDR3 length: 17 residues. V shed 1 base, J shed 3 bases, and the junction held 7 bases outside the gene matches. Germline V gene sequence: CDR1 SEHNR, CDR2 FQNEAQ (reference sequence). The DNA of the CDR3 is TGTGCCAGCAGCTTAGTCGTTAGCGGGGGAAACTACAATGAGCAGTTCTTC. It is translated as CASSLVVSGGNYNEQFF.